Listed here are 27 T cell receptor beta chains from one sample, sequenced in a study of neurological immune-mediated disorders. Each CDR3 protein is one row after TCRdb ran MiXCR on the 5' RACE reads. The data show roughly 76,000 distinct CDR3 sequences, 11% to 15% seen once. Sequencing was done on a sample of PBMCs. Receptors were obtained from a woman in her 50s in good health.

This clonotype was counted ten times or more. This chain links TRBV15 with TRBJ2-3; 10 bases agree with TRBD1. This CDR3 is built from 20 residues. Germline values: CDR1 LNHNV, CDR2 YYDKDF (reference sequence). V lost 0 bases and J lost 3; bases outside the gene matches: 15. The CDR3 nucleotides are TGTGCCACCAGCAGAGATTCGCATGTTTATGGACAGGGGGAGACAGATACGCAGTATTTT. Protein product: CATSRDSHVYGQGETDTQYF.

The chain carries TRBV5-1 and TRBJ2-3; 15 nucleotides agree with TRBD2. Germline V gene data show CDR1 as SGHRS and CDR2 as YFSETQ. CDR3 length: 19 residues. V dropped 4 bases and J dropped 7; count of bases not matched to a gene: 16. In DNA form, the CDR3 reads TGCGCCAGCAGCGCGAGTCCGGGACTAGCGGGAGGCCCCATGTATACGCAGTATTTT. Translated: CASSASPGLAGGPMYTQYF.

This clonotype has a count of ten or more. This chain connects TRBV5-1 to TRBJ1-3; D is ambiguous. Looked up from germline, CDR1 is SGHRS and CDR2 is YFSETQ. Trimming cost V 0 bases and J 3 bases, with 7 bases left between them. This CDR3 is 14 amino acids long. The chain's CDR3 is CASSLDQDGNTIYF. The CDR3 nucleotides are TGCGCCAGCAGCTTGGATCAGGATGGAAACACCATATATTTT.

Notes on this clonotype: One junction end does not reproduce the germline sequence, and a read error may be involved. This chain links TRBV20-1 with TRBJ2-7; 7 bases line up with TRBD2. The CDR3 extends over 16 amino acids. Germline CDR1 reads DFQATT; CDR2 reads SNEGSKA (reference sequence). CDR3 nucleotides: TGCAGTGCTAGAGTGGGTGGCGGGGGTTCCCCCTACGATCAGTACTTC. Protein sequence: CSARVGGGGSPYDQYF.

DNA of the CDR3: TGCGCCAGCGGGCAGGACAGTTTGAATTCACCCCTCCACTTT. Its translation: CASGQDSLNSPLHF. The V call is TRBV5-1, the J call TRBJ1-6; tentatively, D is TRBD1 (6 bases). Germline CDR1 is SGHRS and CDR2 is YFSETQ. Trimming shortened V by 7 bases and J by 7 bases, and 15 bases separated the two germline ends. This CDR3 has 14 residues.

This clonotype was counted ten times or more. This sequence joins TRBV5-1 and TRBJ2-1, with 7 bases identical to TRBD1. The V gene end was trimmed by 0 bases and the J gene end by 4 bases; junction bases not matched to a gene: 13. Per germline, CDR1 SGHRS and CDR2 YFSETQ. The CDR3 sequence is 18 residues long. As DNA, the CDR3 is TGCGCCAGCAGCTTGGCCCTAGCCCTGGGACAGTCTTACAATGAGCAGTTCTTC. It translates to CASSLALALGQSYNEQFF.

This clonotype has a count of ten or more. The rearrangement joins TRBV5-1 to TRBJ1-2; D is undetermined. Germline V gene sequence: CDR1 SGHRS, CDR2 YFSETQ. The CDR3 is 14 residues long. Trimming pared 4 bases from V and 4 bases from J, leaving 14 bases between. CDR3 loop: CASSPTPQLYGYTF. CDR3 nucleotides: TGCGCCAGCAGCCCGACCCCACAGCTCTATGGCTACACCTTC.

This clonotype has a handful of counts. This rearrangement joins TRBV12-3 or TRBV12-4 to TRBJ1-1; no definite D call. This CDR3 is built from 11 residues. V was shortened by 3 bases and J by 5 bases, with 4 bases between the two germline ends. The CDR3 region has the DNA TGTGCCAGCAGTTTGCGGACTGAAGCTTTCTTT. Its translation is CASSLRTEAFF.

This clonotype was seen at least ten times. This sequence joins TRBV28 and TRBJ2-1; a weak D match, TRBD1 (5 bases). CDR1 and CDR2 (germline): MDHEN, SYDVKM. V was shortened by 5 bases and J by 9 bases, with 11 bases between the two germline ends. The CDR3 is made up of 12 amino acids. CDR3 region: CASSPDIAEQFF. For the CDR3, the DNA is TGTGCCAGCAGTCCGGACATTGCTGAGCAGTTCTTC.

This clonotype was observed at least ten times. This chain connects TRBV24-1 to TRBJ2-7; 10 bases are a match to TRBD2. The CDR3 extends over 13 amino acids. V was clipped by 7 bases and J by 7 bases; unmatched bases: 6. CDR1 and CDR2 (germline): KGHDR, SFDVKD. CDR3 sequence (DNA): TGTGCCACCAGCCAAGCGGGAGGGTCTGAGCAGTACTTC. Its translation: CATSQAGGSEQYF.

This clonotype was seen many times. V usage is TRBV20-1 and J usage is TRBJ2-6, with D perhaps TRBD1 (5 bases). V was trimmed by 3 bases and J by 0 bases, leaving 12 bases between them. Germline lookup yields CDR1 DFQATT and CDR2 SNEGSKA (reference sequence). CDR3 length equals 16 residues. This CDR3 reads CSASAGPSSGANVLTF. CDR3 in DNA: TGCAGTGCTAGTGCAGGGCCAAGCTCTGGGGCCAACGTCCTGACTTTC.

For this clonotype: A single base separates this from a much larger clone, so it may be a read error. The gene calls are TRBV5-1 and TRBJ2-1; D gene ambiguous. The CDR3 runs to 11 residues. CDR1 and CDR2 from the germline V gene are SGHRS and YFSETQ. The CDR3 bases are TGCGTCAGCAGCTTAGTAGATGAGCAGTTCTTC. Translated, it gives CVSSLVDEQFF. Combining the CDR3 with reference TRBV5-1 and TRBJ2-1 gives the whole variable domain KAGVTQTPRYLIKTRGQQVTLSCSPISGHRSVSWYQQTPGQGLQFLFEYFSETQRNKGNFPGRFSGRQFSNSRSEMNVSTLELGDSALYLCVSSLVDEQFFGPGTRLTVL.

This clonotype appeared a few times. The gene calls are TRBV20-1 and TRBJ2-1, with D perhaps TRBD2 (5 bases). The CDR3 is 11 amino acids. Trimming stripped 7 bases from V and 12 bases from J, with 16 bases between. Germline V gene data show CDR1 as DFQATT and CDR2 as SNEGSKA (reference sequence). The CDR3 here is CSVRTGILQFF. For the CDR3, the DNA is TGCAGTGTAAGAACGGGGATATTGCAGTTCTTC.

Worth noting for this clonotype: Possible read error: a much larger clone is one base away. The rearrangement uses TRBV7-2 and TRBJ2-7; TRBD2 matches 7 bases. Germline-derived CDR1 and CDR2 are SGHTA and FQGNSA. This CDR3 is built from 15 residues. Trimming cost V 1 base and J 4 bases; bases outside gene matches: 7. The CDR3 protein is CASSLVRLAVYEQYF. CDR3 nucleotides: TGTGCCAGCAGCTTAGTAAGGCTAGCGGTTTACGAGCAGTACTTC.

This chain joins TRBV19 and TRBJ1-5; D uncertain. The CDR3 is made up of 15 amino acids. Trimming removed 7 bases at V and 0 bases at J, with 13 bases between. Germline loops: CDR1 LNHDA, CDR2 SQIVND (reference sequence). DNA of the CDR3: TGTGCCAGTAATCCGTTGGAGTATAGCAATCAGCCCCAGCATTTT. Protein sequence: CASNPLEYSNQPQHF.

This chain uses TRBV12-3 or TRBV12-4 with TRBJ2-2; D is possibly TRBD1 (5 bases). V was pared by 3 bases and J by 8 bases, with 13 bases between. This CDR3 contains 14 residues. The CDR3 loop is CASSFSDTSGELFF. In DNA, the CDR3 is TGTGCCAGCAGTTTTTCGGACACCTCAGGGGAGCTGTTTTTT.

This clonotype was picked up many times. The V call is TRBV12-3 or TRBV12-4, the J call TRBJ1-1; 10 bases fit TRBD1. V trimming: 5 bases; J trimming: 4 bases; junction bases outside the gene matches: 10. CDR3 size: 16 residues. CDR3 loop: CASSPRDRGGGTEAFF. The CDR3 nucleotides read TGTGCCAGCAGTCCCCGGGACAGGGGAGGAGGCACTGAAGCTTTCTTT.

Regarding this clonotype: The junction shows a germline mismatch at one end, possibly a read error. The chain is built from TRBV7-9 and TRBJ2-4; 9 bases agree with TRBD2. Germline V gene lookup returns CDR1 SEHNR and CDR2 FQNEAQ (reference sequence). The CDR3 has 14 residues. CDR3 bases: TGTGCTAGCAGCCCAGGGACTAGCCGATACATTCAGTGCTTC. Residues: CASSPGTSRYIQCF.

This clonotype was detected only once. A much larger clonotype is one base distant, so this may be a read error. This chain links TRBV27 with TRBJ2-3, with a weak D call TRBD2 (6 bases). The germline CDR1 and CDR2 sequences are MNHEY and SMNVEV (reference sequence). CDR3 length: 14 amino acids. The germline V and J ends were trimmed by 4 bases and 4 bases, with 12 bases remaining between them. The CDR3 here is CASSWGLSPDTQYF. In nucleotides, the CDR3 is TGTGCCAGCAGTTGGGGACTTAGCCCAGATACGCAGTATTTT.

This clonotype was recorded many times. The chain has TRBV7-2 and TRBJ1-2, with 7 bases aligning to TRBD1. Germline V gene lookup returns CDR1 SGHTA and CDR2 FQGNSA. The CDR3 totals 15 residues. With 5 bases clipped from V and 3 bases from J, the junction kept 9 bases outside the gene matches. The CDR3 region is CASSPRQGVHYGYTF. CDR3 coding DNA: TGTGCCAGCAGCCCGCGACAGGGAGTCCACTATGGCTACACCTTC.

This clonotype came up many times. V is TRBV28 and J is TRBJ2-3, with TRBD2 matching over 15 bases. CDR1 is MDHEN and CDR2 is SYDVKM in the germline V gene. V was clipped by 6 bases and J by 3 bases; unmatched bases: 4. The CDR3 has 16 amino acids. The CDR3 coding sequence is TGTGCCAGCAGCCGGGGACTAGCGGGAGGAACAGATACGCAGTATTTT. It translates to CASSRGLAGGTDTQYF.

In its sample, this clonotype was seen many times. The chain carries TRBV3-1 and TRBJ1-3; D unresolved. V lost 1 base and J lost 0, with 7 bases in between. Germline CDR1 is LGHDT and CDR2 is YNNKEL (reference sequence). The CDR3 contains 15 residues. CDR3 nucleotide sequence: TGTGCCAGCAGCCAAGGTGCCACCTCTGGAAACACCATATATTTT. Translated: CASSQGATSGNTIYF.

This clonotype was detected many times. The chain has TRBV20-1 and TRBJ1-2; D gene uncertain. CDR1 is DFQATT and CDR2 is SNEGSKA in the germline V gene (reference sequence). Trimming shortened V by 0 bases and J by 7 bases, and 9 bases separated the two germline ends. The CDR3 runs to 12 residues. The CDR3 coding sequence is TGCAGTGCTAGAGATCAAGGTCGTGGCTACACCTTC. This sequence encodes CSARDQGRGYTF.

This clonotype was seen repeatedly, ten times or more. The rearrangement joins TRBV27 to TRBJ2-4; the D call may be TRBD1 or TRBD2 (6 bases each). The CDR3 runs to 14 residues. The V end was cut by 6 bases, the J end by 6 bases, with 15 bases between. Germline V gives CDR1 MNHEY, CDR2 SMNVEV (reference sequence). The DNA of the CDR3 is TGTGCCAGCAGCCAAGGCGGAGGGGGAAACATTCAGTACTTC. This sequence encodes CASSQGGGGNIQYF.

This clonotype was recorded many times. The chain is built from TRBV10-3 and TRBJ1-5; 9 bases agree with TRBD1. Unmatched junction bases numbered 5, after V lost 4 bases and J lost 4 bases. From germline, CDR1 is ENHRY and CDR2 SYGVKD. This CDR3 spans 15 amino acids. CDR3 loop: CAISGGQGENQPQHF. CDR3 sequence (DNA): TGTGCCATCAGTGGGGGACAGGGAGAAAATCAGCCCCAGCATTTT.

The chain has TRBV5-1 and TRBJ1-3; D remains unclear. Germline CDR1 is SGHRS and CDR2 is YFSETQ. Trimming stripped 4 bases from V and 0 bases from J, with 14 bases between. The CDR3 covers 16 residues. The CDR3 loop is CASSQSAGSSGNTIYF. The CDR3 bases are TGCGCCAGCAGCCAAAGCGCAGGATCCTCTGGAAACACCATATATTTT.

In this sample, this clonotype turned up many times. The rearrangement joins TRBV28 to TRBJ2-3; TRBD1 agrees at 8 bases. With 6 bases clipped from V and 4 bases from J, the junction kept 9 bases outside the gene matches. CDR1 is MDHEN and CDR2 is SYDVKM in the germline V gene. The CDR3 consists of 15 residues. CDR3 DNA sequence: TGTGCCAGCAGGCAAACCGCAGGGGGCCCAGATACGCAGTATTTT. Translated, it gives CASRQTAGGPDTQYF.